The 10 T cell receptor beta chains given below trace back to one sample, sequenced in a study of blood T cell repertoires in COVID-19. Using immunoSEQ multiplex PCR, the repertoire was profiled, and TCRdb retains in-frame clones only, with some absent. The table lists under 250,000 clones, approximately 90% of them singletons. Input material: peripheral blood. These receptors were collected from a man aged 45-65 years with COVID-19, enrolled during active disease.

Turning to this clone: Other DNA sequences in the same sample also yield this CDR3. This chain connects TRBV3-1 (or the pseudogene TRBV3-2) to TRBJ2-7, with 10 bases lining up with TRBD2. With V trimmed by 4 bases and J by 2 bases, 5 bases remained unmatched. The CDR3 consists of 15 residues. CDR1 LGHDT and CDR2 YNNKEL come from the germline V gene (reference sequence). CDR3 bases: TGTGCCAGCAGCCTACGGACTAGCGGACCCTACGAGCAGTACTTC. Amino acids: CASSLRTSGPYEQYF.

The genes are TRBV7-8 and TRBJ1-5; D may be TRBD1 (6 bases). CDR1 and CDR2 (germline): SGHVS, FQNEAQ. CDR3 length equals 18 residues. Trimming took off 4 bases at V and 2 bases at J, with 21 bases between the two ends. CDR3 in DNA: TGTGCCAGCAGCTCCCGGTTGGTTTGGGGACAACGCAATCAGCCCCAGCATTTT. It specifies CASSSRLVWGQRNQPQHF.

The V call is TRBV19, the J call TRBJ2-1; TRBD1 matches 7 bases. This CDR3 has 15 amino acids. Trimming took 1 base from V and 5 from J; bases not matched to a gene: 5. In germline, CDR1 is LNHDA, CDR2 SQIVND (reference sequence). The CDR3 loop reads CASSIGATGNNEQFF. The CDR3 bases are TGTGCCAGTAGTATAGGTGCGACAGGGAACAATGAGCAGTTCTTC. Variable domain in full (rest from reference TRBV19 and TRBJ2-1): DGGITQSPKYLFRKEGQNVTLSCEQNLNHDAMYWYRQDPGQGLRLIYYSQIVNDFQKGDIAEGYSVSREKKESFPLTVTSAQKNPTAFYLCASSIGATGNNEQFFGPGTRLTVL.

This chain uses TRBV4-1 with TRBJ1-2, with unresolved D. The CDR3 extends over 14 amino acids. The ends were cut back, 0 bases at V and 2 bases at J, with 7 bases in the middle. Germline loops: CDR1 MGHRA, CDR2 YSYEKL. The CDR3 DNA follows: TGCGCCAGCAGCCAAGAAACAGTGAACTATGGCTACACCTTC. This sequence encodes CASSQETVNYGYTF.

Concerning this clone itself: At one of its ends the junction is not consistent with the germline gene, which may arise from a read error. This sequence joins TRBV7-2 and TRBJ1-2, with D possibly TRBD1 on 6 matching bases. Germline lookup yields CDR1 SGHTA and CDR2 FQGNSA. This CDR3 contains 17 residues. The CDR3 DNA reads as TGTGCCAGCAGATTAGCGGGGGCCCCAGACGCTAACTATGGCTACACCTTC. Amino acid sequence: CASRLAGAPDANYGYTF.

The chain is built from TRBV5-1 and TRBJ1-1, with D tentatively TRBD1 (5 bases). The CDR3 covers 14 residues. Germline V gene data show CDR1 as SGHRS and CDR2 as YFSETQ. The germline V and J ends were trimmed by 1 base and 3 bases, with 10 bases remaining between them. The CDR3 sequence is CASSLQGQDTEAFF. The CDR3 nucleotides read TGCGCCAGCAGCTTGCAGGGCCAGGACACTGAAGCTTTCTTT.

CDR3 sequence (DNA): TGTGCCACCAGTGATTTGCTTAGCCCAAGGGGGACAGGGTGGAGTAGAGCGCGTCAGCCCCAGCATTTT. This translates into CATSDLLSPRGTGWSRARQPQHF. The chain links TRBV24-1 to TRBJ1-5; 9 bases align to TRBD1. The germline V gene encodes CDR1 KGHDR and CDR2 SFDVKD. J was trimmed by 6 bases and V by 0 bases; bases with no gene match: 26. The CDR3 is 23 residues long.

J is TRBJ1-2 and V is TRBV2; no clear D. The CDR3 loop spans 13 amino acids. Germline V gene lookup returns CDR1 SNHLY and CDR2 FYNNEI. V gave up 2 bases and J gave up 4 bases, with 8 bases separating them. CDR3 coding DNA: TGTGCCAGCAGTGAAAGCTTGGTCTATGGCTACACCTTC. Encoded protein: CASSESLVYGYTF.

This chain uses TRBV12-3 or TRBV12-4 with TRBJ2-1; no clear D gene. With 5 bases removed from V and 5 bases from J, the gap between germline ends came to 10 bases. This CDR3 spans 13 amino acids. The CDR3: CASSTDFNNEQFF. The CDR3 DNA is TGTGCCAGCAGTACCGACTTCAACAATGAGCAGTTCTTC.

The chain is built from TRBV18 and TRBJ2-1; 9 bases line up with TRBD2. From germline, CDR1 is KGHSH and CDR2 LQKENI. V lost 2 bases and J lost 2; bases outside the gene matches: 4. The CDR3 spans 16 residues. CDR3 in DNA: TGTGCCAGCTCACCATTAGCGGGAGTGACCTACAATGAGCAGTTCTTC. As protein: CASSPLAGVTYNEQFF.